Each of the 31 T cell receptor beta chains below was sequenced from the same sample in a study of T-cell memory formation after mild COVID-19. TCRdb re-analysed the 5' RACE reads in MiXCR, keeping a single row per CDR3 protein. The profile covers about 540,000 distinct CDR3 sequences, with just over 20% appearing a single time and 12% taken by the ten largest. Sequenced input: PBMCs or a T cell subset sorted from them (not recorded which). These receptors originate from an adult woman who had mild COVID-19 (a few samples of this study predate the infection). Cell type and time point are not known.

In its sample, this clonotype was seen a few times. CDR3 nucleotides: TGCAGTGCTAGAGTCCGGGGGCCCCTCTATGGCTACACCTTC. Translated, it gives CSARVRGPLYGYTF. The V and J genes are TRBV20-1 and TRBJ1-2; maybe TRBD1 (6 bases). Germline-derived CDR1 and CDR2 are DFQATT and SNEGSKA (reference sequence). The V gene lost 1 base and the J gene lost 4 bases, with 13 bases spanning the gap. The CDR3 has 14 residues.

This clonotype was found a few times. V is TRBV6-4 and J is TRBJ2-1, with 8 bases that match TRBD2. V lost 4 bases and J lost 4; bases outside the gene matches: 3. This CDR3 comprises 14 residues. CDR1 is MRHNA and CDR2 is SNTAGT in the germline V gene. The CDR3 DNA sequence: TGTGCCAGCAGTGTGACTAGCGAGTACAATGAGCAGTTCTTC. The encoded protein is CASSVTSEYNEQFF.

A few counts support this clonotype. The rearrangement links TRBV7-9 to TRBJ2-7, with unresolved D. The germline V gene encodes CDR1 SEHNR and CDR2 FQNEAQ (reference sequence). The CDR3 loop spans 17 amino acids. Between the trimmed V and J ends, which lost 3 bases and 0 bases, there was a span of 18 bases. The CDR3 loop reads CASSFRLSQPGSYEQYF. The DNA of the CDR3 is TGTGCCAGCAGCTTTAGACTCTCCCAGCCAGGCTCCTACGAGCAGTACTTC.

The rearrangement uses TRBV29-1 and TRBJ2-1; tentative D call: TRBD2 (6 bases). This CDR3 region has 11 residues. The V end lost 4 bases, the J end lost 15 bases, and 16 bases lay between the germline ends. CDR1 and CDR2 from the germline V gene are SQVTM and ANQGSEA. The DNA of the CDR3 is TGCAGCGTTGCGCGGGACTCCCGGTTGTTCTTC. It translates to CSVARDSRLFF.

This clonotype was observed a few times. CDR3 nucleotides: TGTGCCAGCAGGACCGGGACAAACACTGAAGCTTTCTTT. Amino acid sequence: CASRTGTNTEAFF. The V and J genes are TRBV5-4 and TRBJ1-1; D perhaps matches TRBD1 (6 bases). V was clipped by 5 bases and J by 2 bases, with 10 bases between them. CDR1 and CDR2 (germline): SGHNT, YYREEE (reference sequence). This CDR3 is built from 13 residues. Supplemented by reference TRBV5-4 and TRBJ1-1, the full variable domain reads ETGVTQSPTHLIKTRGQQVTLRCSSQSGHNTVSWYQQALGQGPQFIFQYYREEENGRGNFPPRFSGLQFPNYSSELNVNALELDDSALYLCASRTGTNTEAFFGQGTRLTVV.

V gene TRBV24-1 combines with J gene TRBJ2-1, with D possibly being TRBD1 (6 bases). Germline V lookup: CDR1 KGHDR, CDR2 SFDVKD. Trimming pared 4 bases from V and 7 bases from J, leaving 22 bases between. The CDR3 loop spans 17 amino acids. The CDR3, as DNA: TGTGCCACCAGTGACTACCCCAGTAAGGGGGATTCGAATGAGCAGTTCTTC. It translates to CATSDYPSKGDSNEQFF.

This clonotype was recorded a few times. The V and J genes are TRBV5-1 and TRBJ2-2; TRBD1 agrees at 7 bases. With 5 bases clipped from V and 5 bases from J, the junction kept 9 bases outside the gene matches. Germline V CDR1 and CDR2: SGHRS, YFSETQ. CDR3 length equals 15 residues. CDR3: CASSSLDRVTGELFF. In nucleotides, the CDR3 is TGCGCCAGCAGTTCCCTCGACAGGGTGACCGGGGAGCTGTTTTTT.

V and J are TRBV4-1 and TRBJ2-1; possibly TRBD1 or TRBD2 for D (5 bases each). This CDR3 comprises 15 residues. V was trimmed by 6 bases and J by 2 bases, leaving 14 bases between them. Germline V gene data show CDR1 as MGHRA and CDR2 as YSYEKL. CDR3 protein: CASSPRDGAYNEQFF. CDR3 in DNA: TGCGCCAGCAGTCCCCGGGACGGAGCCTACAATGAGCAGTTCTTC.

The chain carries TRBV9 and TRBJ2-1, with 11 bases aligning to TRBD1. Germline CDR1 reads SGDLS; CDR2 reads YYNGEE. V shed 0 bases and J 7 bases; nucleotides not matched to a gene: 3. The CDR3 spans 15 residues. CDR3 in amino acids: CASSVVGTGGNEQFF. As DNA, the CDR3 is TGTGCCAGCAGCGTAGTAGGGACAGGGGGTAATGAGCAGTTCTTC. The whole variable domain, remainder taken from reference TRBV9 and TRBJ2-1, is DSGVTQTPKHLITATGQRVTLRCSPRSGDLSVYWYQQSLDQGLQFLIQYYNGEERAKGNILERFSAQQFPDLHSELNLSSLELGDSALYFCASSVVGTGGNEQFFGPGTRLTVL.

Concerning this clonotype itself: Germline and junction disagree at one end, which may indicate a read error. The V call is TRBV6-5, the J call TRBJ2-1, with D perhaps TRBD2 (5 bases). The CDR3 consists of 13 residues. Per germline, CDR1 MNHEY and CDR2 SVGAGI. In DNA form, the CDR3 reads TGTGCCACCAGTTACTCGTCTAGCTTGGAGCAGTTCTTC. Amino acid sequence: CATSYSSSLEQFF.

The CDR3 nucleotides read TGTGCCAGCAGTGTCAGACAGGGCACGAACACCGGGGAGCTGTTTTTT. Its protein is CASSVRQGTNTGELFF. The chain is built from TRBV6-1 and TRBJ2-2; 7 bases align to TRBD1. Germline V gene data show CDR1 as MNHNS and CDR2 as SASEGT. There are 16 residues in the CDR3. The ends lost 4 bases at V and 0 bases at J; junction bases unmatched: 5.

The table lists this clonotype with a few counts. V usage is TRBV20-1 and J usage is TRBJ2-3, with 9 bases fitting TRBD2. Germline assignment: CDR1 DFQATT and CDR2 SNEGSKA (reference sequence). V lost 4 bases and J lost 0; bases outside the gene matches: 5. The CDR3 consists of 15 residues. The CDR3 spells CSATKTSGSTDTQYF. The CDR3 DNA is TGCAGTGCTACGAAGACTAGCGGAAGCACAGATACGCAGTATTTT.

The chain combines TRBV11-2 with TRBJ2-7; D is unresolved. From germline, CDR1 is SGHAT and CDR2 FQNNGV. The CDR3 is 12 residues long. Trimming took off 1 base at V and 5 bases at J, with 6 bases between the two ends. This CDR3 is CASSLGWDEQYF. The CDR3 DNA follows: TGTGCCAGCAGCTTAGGCTGGGACGAGCAGTACTTC.

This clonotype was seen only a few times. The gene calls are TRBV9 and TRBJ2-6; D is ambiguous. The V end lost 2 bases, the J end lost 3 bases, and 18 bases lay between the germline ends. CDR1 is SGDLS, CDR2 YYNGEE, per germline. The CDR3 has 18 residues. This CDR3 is CASSVGPVGHRGANVLTF. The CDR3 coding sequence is TGTGCCAGCAGCGTCGGCCCCGTCGGGCATCGTGGGGCCAACGTCCTGACTTTC.

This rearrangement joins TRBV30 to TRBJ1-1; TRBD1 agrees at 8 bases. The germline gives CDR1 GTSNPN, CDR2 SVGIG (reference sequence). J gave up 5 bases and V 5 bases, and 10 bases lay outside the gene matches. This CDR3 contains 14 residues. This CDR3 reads CAWSLRTGRTEAFF. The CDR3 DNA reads TGTGCCTGGTCGCTGCGGACAGGGAGGACTGAAGCTTTCTTT.

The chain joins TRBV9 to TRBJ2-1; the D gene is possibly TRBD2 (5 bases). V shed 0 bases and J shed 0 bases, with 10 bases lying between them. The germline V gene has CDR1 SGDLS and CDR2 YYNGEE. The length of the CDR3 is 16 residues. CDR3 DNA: TGTGCCAGCAGCGTAGGAGCGGCAAGCTCCTACAATGAGCAGTTCTTC. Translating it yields CASSVGAASSYNEQFF.

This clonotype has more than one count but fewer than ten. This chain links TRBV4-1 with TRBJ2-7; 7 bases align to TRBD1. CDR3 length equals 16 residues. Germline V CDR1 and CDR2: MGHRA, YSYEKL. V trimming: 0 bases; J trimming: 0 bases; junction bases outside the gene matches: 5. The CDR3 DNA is TGCGCCAGCAGCCAAGATCCGGGACAGACCTCCTACGAGCAGTACTTC. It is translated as CASSQDPGQTSYEQYF.

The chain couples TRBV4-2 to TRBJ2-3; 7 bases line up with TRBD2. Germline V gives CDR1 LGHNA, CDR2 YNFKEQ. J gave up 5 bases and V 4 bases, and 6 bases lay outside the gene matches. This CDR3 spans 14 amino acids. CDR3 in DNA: TGTGCCAGCAGCCCCGGACTAGTCGAAGATACGCAGTATTTT. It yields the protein CASSPGLVEDTQYF.

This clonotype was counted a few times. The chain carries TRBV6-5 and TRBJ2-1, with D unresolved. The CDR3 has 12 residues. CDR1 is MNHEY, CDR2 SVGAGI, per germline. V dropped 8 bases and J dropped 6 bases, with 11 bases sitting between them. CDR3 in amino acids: CASGLRVNEQFF. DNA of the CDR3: TGTGCCAGCGGGCTTAGGGTCAATGAGCAGTTCTTC.

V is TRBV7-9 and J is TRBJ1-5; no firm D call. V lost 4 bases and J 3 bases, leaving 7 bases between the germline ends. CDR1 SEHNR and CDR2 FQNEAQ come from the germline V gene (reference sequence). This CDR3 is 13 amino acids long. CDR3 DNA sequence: TGTGCCAGCAGCTACGGTCACAATCAGCCCCAGCATTTT. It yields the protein CASSYGHNQPQHF.

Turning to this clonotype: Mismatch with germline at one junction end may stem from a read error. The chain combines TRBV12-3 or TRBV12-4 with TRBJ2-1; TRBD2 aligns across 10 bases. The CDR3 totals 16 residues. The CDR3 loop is CASSTPSGSSYTEQFF. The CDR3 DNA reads TGTGCCAGCAGTACCCCTAGCGGGAGCTCCTACACTGAGCAGTTCTTC.

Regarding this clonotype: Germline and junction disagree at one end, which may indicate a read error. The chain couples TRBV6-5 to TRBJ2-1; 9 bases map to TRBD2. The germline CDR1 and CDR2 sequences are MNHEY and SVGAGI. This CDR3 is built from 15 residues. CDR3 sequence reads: CASSNSSGEDNEQFF. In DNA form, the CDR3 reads TGTGCCAGCAGTAACTCTAGCGGGGAGGACAATGAGCAGTTCTTC.

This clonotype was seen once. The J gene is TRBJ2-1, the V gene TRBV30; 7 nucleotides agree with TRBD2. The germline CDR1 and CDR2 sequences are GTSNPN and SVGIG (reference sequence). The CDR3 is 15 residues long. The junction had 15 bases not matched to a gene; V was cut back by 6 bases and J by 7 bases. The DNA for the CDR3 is TGTGCCTGTACCCAAGGGGCGCGGGAGTGGAATGAGCAGTTCTTC. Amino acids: CACTQGAREWNEQFF.

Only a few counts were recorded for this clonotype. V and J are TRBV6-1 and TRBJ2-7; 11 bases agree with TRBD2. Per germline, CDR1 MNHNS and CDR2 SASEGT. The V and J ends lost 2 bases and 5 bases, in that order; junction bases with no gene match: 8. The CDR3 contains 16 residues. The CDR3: CASSEQPLAGGHEQYF. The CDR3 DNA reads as TGTGCCAGCAGTGAACAGCCTCTAGCGGGGGGTCACGAGCAGTACTTC.

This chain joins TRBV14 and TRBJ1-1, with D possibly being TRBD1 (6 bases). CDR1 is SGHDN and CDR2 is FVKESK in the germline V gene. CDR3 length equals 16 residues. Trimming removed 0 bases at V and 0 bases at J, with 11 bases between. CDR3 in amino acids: CASSQDWGRMNTEAFF. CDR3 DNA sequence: TGTGCCAGCAGCCAAGACTGGGGGCGCATGAACACTGAAGCTTTCTTT.

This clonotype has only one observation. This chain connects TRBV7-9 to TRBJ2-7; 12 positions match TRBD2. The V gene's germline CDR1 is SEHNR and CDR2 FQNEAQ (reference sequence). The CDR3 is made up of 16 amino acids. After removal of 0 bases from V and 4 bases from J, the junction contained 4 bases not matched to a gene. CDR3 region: CASSLAKTSGGYEQYF. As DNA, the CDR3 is TGTGCCAGCAGCTTAGCGAAAACTAGCGGGGGGTACGAGCAGTACTTC.

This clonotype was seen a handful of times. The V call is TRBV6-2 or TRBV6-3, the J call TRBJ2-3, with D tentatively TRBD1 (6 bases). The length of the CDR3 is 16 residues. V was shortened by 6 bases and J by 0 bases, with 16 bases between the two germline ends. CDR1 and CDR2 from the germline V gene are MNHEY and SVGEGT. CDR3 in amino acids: CASSPWTAPSTDTQYF. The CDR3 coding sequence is TGTGCCAGCAGCCCCTGGACAGCTCCTAGCACAGATACGCAGTATTTT.

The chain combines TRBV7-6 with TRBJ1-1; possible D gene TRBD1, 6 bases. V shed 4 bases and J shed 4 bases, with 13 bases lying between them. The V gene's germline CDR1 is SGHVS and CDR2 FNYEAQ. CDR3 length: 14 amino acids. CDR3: CASSSPGAGTEAFF. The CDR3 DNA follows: TGTGCCAGCAGCTCCCCAGGGGCGGGCACTGAAGCTTTCTTT.

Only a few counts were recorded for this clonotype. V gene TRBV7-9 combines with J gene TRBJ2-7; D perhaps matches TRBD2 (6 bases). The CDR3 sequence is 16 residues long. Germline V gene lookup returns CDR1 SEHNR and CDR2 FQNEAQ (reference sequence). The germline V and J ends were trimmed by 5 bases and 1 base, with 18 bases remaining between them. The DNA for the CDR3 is TGTGCCAGCAGCCTATCGGGGGTAGCGACGTCCTACGAGCAGTACTTC. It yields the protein CASSLSGVATSYEQYF. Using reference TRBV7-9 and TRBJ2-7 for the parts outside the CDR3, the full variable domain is DTGVSQNPRHKITKRGQNVTFRCDPISEHNRLYWYRQTLGQGPEFLTYFQNEAQLEKSRLLSDRFSAERPKGSFSTLEIQRTEQGDSAMYLCASSLSGVATSYEQYFGPGTRLTVT.

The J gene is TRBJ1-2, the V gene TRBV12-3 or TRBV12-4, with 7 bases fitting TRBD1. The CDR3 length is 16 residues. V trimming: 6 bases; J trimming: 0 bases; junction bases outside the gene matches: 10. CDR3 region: CASSPTGQLTNYGYTF. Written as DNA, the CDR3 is TGTGCCAGCAGCCCGACAGGGCAGCTGACTAACTATGGCTACACCTTC.

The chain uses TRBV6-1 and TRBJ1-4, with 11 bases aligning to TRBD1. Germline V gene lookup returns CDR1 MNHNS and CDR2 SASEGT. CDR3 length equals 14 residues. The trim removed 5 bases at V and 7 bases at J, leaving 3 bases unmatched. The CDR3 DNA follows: TGTGCCAGCAGTATGGGACAGGGGGGTGAAAAACTGTTTTTT. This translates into CASSMGQGGEKLFF.